This record concerns one T cell receptor beta chain sequence. Unmatched junction bases numbered 7, after V lost 0 bases and J lost 4 bases. Germline values: CDR1 LGHNT, CDR2 FRNRAP. CDR3 length: 16 residues. The source of the sample is a study of blood T cell repertoires in COVID-19. About the research overall: Sites across the United States, Italy and Spain contributed samples from acute and convalescent COVID-19.

The data were produced by immunoSEQ multiplex PCR, yet TCRdb's version contains in-frame clones alone and is incomplete. This table has a few hundred thousand clones, about 89% appearing once. This receptor was identified in a woman between 40 and 50 years old who had been exposed to COVID-19. The specimen sequenced was PBMCs or T cells enriched from blood (not recorded which). The chain uses TRBV12-5 and TRBJ2-3, with 7 bases matching TRBD2. The CDR3, as DNA: TGTGCTAGTGGTTTGGTACGATTCGGGGGGTCAGATACGCAGTATTTT. This codes for CASGLVRFGGSDTQYF.